Presented here are 13 T cell receptor beta chains from one specimen sequenced in a study of shared clonotypes between healthy human individuals. Naive CD8 cells, CD45RO-negative and positively selected for CCR7, excluded terminally differentiated effector memory CD45RA+ cells. Clones were read by immunoSEQ multiplex PCR, and TCRdb kept only the in-frame ones, dropping some. The sample holds millions of clones, about 95% seen once. Sequenced input: naive CD8+ T cells sorted from blood. These TCRs come from a young man in good health.

A word on this clone: The identical CDR3 is also encoded by other nucleotide sequences in the sample. The chain couples TRBV9 to TRBJ1-2, with D possibly TRBD1 on 5 matching bases. Per the germline V gene, CDR1 is SGDLS and CDR2 is YYNGEE. This CDR3 has 14 residues. V lost 2 bases, J lost 3 bases, and 11 bases lay in between. Written as DNA, the CDR3 is TGTGCCAGCAGCGTTAGTCGAGGGGACTATGGCTACACCTTC. Translation: CASSVSRGDYGYTF. The full variable domain, completed using reference TRBV9 and TRBJ1-2, is DSGVTQTPKHLITATGQRVTLRCSPRSGDLSVYWYQQSLDQGLQFLIQYYNGEERAKGNILERFSAQQFPDLHSELNLSSLELGDSALYFCASSVSRGDYGYTFGSGTRLTVV.

The V call is TRBV28, the J call TRBJ2-7; D perhaps matches TRBD1 (5 bases). The CDR3 is 12 amino acids. Trimming pared 5 bases from V and 4 bases from J, leaving 9 bases between. Germline CDR1 reads MDHEN; CDR2 reads SYDVKM. The DNA of the CDR3 is TGTGCCAGCAGTCCAGGGATGTACGAGCAGTACTTC. It encodes CASSPGMYEQYF.

Of note for this clone: This same CDR3 is encoded by further DNA sequences in the sample. This sequence joins TRBV5-1 and TRBJ2-1; D remains unclear. CDR3 length equals 11 residues. V was trimmed by 0 bases and J by 10 bases, leaving 5 bases between them. Germline CDR1 and CDR2: SGHRS and YFSETQ. For the CDR3, the DNA is TGCGCCAGCAGCTTGGTTGGCGAGCAGTTCTTC. This gives the protein CASSLVGEQFF.

V usage is TRBV5-1 and J usage is TRBJ2-3; no firm D call. There are 14 residues in the CDR3. The V end lost 1 base, the J end lost 1 base, and 7 bases lay between the germline ends. Germline V CDR1 and CDR2: SGHRS, YFSETQ. The CDR3 sequence is CASSLFLGTDTQYF. The CDR3 DNA reads as TGCGCCAGCAGCTTGTTTTTGGGCACAGATACGCAGTATTTT.

V gene TRBV11-2 combines with J gene TRBJ2-7; the D gene could be TRBD1 or TRBD2 (5 bases each). CDR1 and CDR2 from the germline V gene are SGHAT and FQNNGV. This CDR3 has 14 residues. Trimming pared 3 bases from V and 2 bases from J, leaving 11 bases between. The CDR3 DNA reads TGTGCCAGCAGCTTGTGGGGGAATACCTACGAGCAGTACTTC. Translated: CASSLWGNTYEQYF.

The V call is TRBV7-6, the J call TRBJ1-2; a weak D match, TRBD1 (5 bases). V shed 5 bases and J shed 0 bases, with 19 bases lying between them. The V gene's germline CDR1 is SGHVS and CDR2 FNYEAQ. The length of the CDR3 is 17 residues. The CDR3 is CASSPRVGGFANYGYTF. The CDR3 DNA reads as TGTGCCAGCAGCCCTAGGGTCGGGGGTTTCGCTAACTATGGCTACACCTTC.

The chain employs TRBV6-1 and TRBJ1-6; D possibly corresponds to TRBD1 (5 bases). From germline, CDR1 is MNHNS and CDR2 SASEGT. The germline V and J ends were trimmed by 0 bases and 10 bases, with 13 bases remaining between them. The CDR3 length is 15 residues. The CDR3 region has the DNA TGTGCCAGCAGTGAAGCGCTGGGAGGGGCCTCACCCCTCCACTTT. It specifies CASSEALGGASPLHF.

The chain carries TRBV5-8 and TRBJ2-5; TRBD2 is a possible D gene (5 bases). V was pared by 0 bases and J by 4 bases, with 10 bases between. The CDR3 totals 14 residues. Germline V lookup: CDR1 SGHTS, CDR2 YDEGEE. CDR3 nucleotide sequence: TGTGCCAGCAGCTTGGGTCGGGGTCCAGAGACCCAGTACTTC. Protein: CASSLGRGPETQYF.

The chain couples TRBV27 to TRBJ2-2, with D unclear. CDR1 is MNHEY and CDR2 is SMNVEV in the germline V gene (reference sequence). This CDR3 has 15 residues. Deletions cut 0 bases from V and 5 bases from J, with 10 bases between. CDR3 amino acids: CASSLSSSSTGELFF. The CDR3 DNA sequence: TGTGCCAGCAGTTTATCGAGTTCTTCGACCGGGGAGCTGTTTTTT.

This chain connects TRBV2 to TRBJ2-6; D remains ambiguous. From germline, CDR1 is SNHLY and CDR2 FYNNEI. This CDR3 contains 14 residues. V was pared by 3 bases and J by 2 bases, with 5 bases between. The CDR3 DNA reads as TGTGCCAGCAGTGAGTTAACTGGGGCCAACGTCCTGACTTTC. It yields the protein CASSELTGANVLTF.

The rearrangement uses TRBV11-2 and TRBJ2-1, with 11 bases lining up with TRBD2. This CDR3 comprises 16 residues. J lost 4 bases, V lost 4 bases, and 6 bases had no gene match. Germline loops: CDR1 SGHAT, CDR2 FQNNGV. For the CDR3, the DNA is TGTGCCAGCAGCTCTCACTTAGCGGGAGGGTACAATGAGCAGTTCTTC. Its protein product is CASSSHLAGGYNEQFF.

Comment on this clone: The identical CDR3 is also encoded by other nucleotide sequences in the sample. The chain recombines TRBV7-9 with TRBJ2-5; maybe TRBD2 (5 bases). V lost 3 bases and J 2 bases, leaving 7 bases between the germline ends. This CDR3 contains 13 residues. Per germline, CDR1 SEHNR and CDR2 FQNEAQ (reference sequence). Written as DNA, the CDR3 is TGTGCCAGCAGCTTGAGAGGGCAAGAGACCCAGTACTTC. This sequence encodes CASSLRGQETQYF.

The rearrangement links TRBV19 to TRBJ1-5, with 8 bases lining up with TRBD1. The trim removed 4 bases at V and 3 bases at J, leaving 5 bases unmatched. CDR1 is LNHDA, CDR2 SQIVND, per germline (reference sequence). This CDR3 has 15 amino acids. As DNA, the CDR3 is TGTGCCAGTAGTAGCTCGACAGGGGTCAATCAGCCCCAGCATTTT. Translated, it gives CASSSSTGVNQPQHF.